This TCR beta chain was retrieved from a study of blood T cell repertoires in COVID-19. Study processing details: Amplification of reference gene primers was used by the study to estimate nucleated cell counts. Assay: immunoSEQ multiplex PCR; the TCRdb copy retains only in-frame clones and omits some. The V and J calls and clone size are taken from that table; D and trimming were inferred from the DNA. Seen here are 120,000 to 150,000 clones, 87% observed once, and the top ten hold around 8.6%. V lost 4 bases and J 5 bases, leaving 14 bases between the germline ends. This CDR3 spans 14 amino acids. Germline V gene lookup returns CDR1 SGHVS and CDR2 FQNEAQ.

The chain is built from TRBV7-8 and TRBJ1-1; D call uncertain. The sequencing input was peripheral blood. The clonotype originates from a woman in her forties or fifties with active or convalescent COVID-19. Here the CDR3 reads CASSSRERKTEAFF. The CDR3 DNA is TGTGCCAGCAGCTCGCGGGAGCGGAAGACTGAAGCTTTCTTT.